This entry lists 9 T cell receptor beta chains sequenced from one sample in a study of regulatory T cells in long-lasting Graves disease. CDR3-region Arm-PCR and iRepertoire HTBI primers produced the TCR beta libraries. TCRdb re-derived calls from the multiplex PCR reads in MiXCR, one entry per CDR3 protein. There are 300,000 to 350,000 distinct CDR3 sequences in the sample; around a fifth occur only once, and approximately 31% lies in the top ten. Time point defined: persistent/refractory GD, antithyroid drugs over 5 years with positive TRAb. TCR sequences were obtained from RNA taken from PBMCs. Sequenced material: peripheral blood mononuclear cells (PBMCs), taken when the disease was refractory, from a patient treated with antithyroid drugs. The receptors derive from a female donor with Graves disease.

The gene calls are TRBV27 and TRBJ2-7, with 8 bases aligning to TRBD1. V was clipped by 5 bases and J by 2 bases; unmatched bases: 8. The CDR3 spans 15 residues. Germline V gene sequence: CDR1 MNHEY, CDR2 SMNVEV (reference sequence). CDR3 loop: CASSHQQGAPYEQYF. In nucleotides, the CDR3 is TGTGCCAGCAGTCACCAGCAGGGGGCCCCCTACGAGCAGTACTTC.

The chain is built from TRBV4-1 and TRBJ1-4, with 8 bases aligning to TRBD1. CDR1 and CDR2 (germline): MGHRA, YSYEKL. J lost 8 bases, V lost 5 bases, and 19 bases had no gene match. The CDR3 extends over 18 amino acids. CDR3 DNA: TGCGCCAGCAGCTCACCGGCCCGGACAGGGCCCCCTAGGGAAAAACTGTTTTTT. As protein: CASSSPARTGPPREKLFF.

This clonotype was picked up a small number of times. This chain uses TRBV27 with TRBJ1-2, with a possible D match to TRBD1 (5 bases). This CDR3 is built from 12 residues. Trimming pared 7 bases from V and 8 bases from J, leaving 14 bases between. CDR1 is MNHEY, CDR2 SMNVEV, per germline (reference sequence). The CDR3 reads CASTTAGGGYTF. Here the CDR3 DNA reads TGTGCCAGCACCACAGCTGGGGGGGGCTACACCTTC.

The sample holds many counts of this clonotype. V and J are TRBV12-3 or TRBV12-4 and TRBJ1-1, with D unclear. The CDR3 has 16 amino acids. V was pared by 0 bases and J by 1 base, with 12 bases between. The CDR3 DNA reads TGTGCCAGCAGTTTAGCGTTCCGGACGGCGAACACTGAAGCTTTCTTT. This encodes CASSLAFRTANTEAFF.

This clonotype was seen many times. This chain uses TRBV5-1 with TRBJ1-1; D possibly corresponds to TRBD1 (5 bases). V dropped 4 bases and J dropped 5 bases, with 15 bases sitting between them. Germline V gene lookup returns CDR1 SGHRS and CDR2 YFSETQ. The CDR3 runs 14 residues. CDR3 coding DNA: TGCGCCAGCAGCCTACCGACCCAGGGAACTGAAGCTTTCTTT. This encodes CASSLPTQGTEAFF. The variable domain in full, completed from reference TRBV5-1 and TRBJ1-1, reads KAGVTQTPRYLIKTRGQQVTLSCSPISGHRSVSWYQQTPGQGLQFLFEYFSETQRNKGNFPGRFSGRQFSNSRSEMNVSTLELGDSALYLCASSLPTQGTEAFFGQGTRLTVV.

This clonotype was counted many times. This may arise from a read error, as a much more abundant clone is one base away. The rearrangement uses TRBV28 and TRBJ1-4; D ambiguous. CDR1 is MDHEN, CDR2 SYDVKM, per germline. The CDR3 is 10 amino acids. DNA for the CDR3: TGTACCAGCGGAAATGAAAAACTGTTTTTT. Translation: CTSGNEKLFF.

The chain uses TRBV9 and TRBJ1-1, with D maybe TRBD1 (6 bases). Trimming pared 0 bases from V and 2 bases from J, leaving 11 bases between. Per the germline V gene, CDR1 is SGDLS and CDR2 is YYNGEE. This CDR3 has 15 amino acids. CDR3 sequence: CASSVGWGLNTEAFF. The DNA of the CDR3 is TGTGCCAGCAGCGTAGGGTGGGGGCTTAACACTGAAGCTTTCTTT.

This clonotype was picked up many times. The J gene is TRBJ1-1, the V gene TRBV12-3 or TRBV12-4; TRBD1 is a possible D gene (5 bases). Trimming removed 1 base at V and 5 bases at J, with 8 bases between. CDR3 length: 13 amino acids. The CDR3 DNA reads TGTGCCAGCAGTTTAGTGGGACTAACTGAAGCTTTCTTT. As protein: CASSLVGLTEAFF.

The sample holds one count of this clonotype. The J gene is TRBJ2-2, the V gene TRBV19, with 7 bases fitting TRBD1. CDR3 length equals 15 residues. V gave up 3 bases and J gave up 1 base; unmatched junction bases: 2. From germline, CDR1 is LNHDA and CDR2 SQIVND (reference sequence). In DNA, the CDR3 is TGTGCCAGTAGTATGCAGGGGGAGAACACCGGGGAGCTGTTTTTT. Encoded protein: CASSMQGENTGELFF.